This TCR beta chain was sequenced in a study of sequential checkpoint blockade in melanoma. Looking at the study overall: Patients were randomized 1:1 to nivolumab-then-ipilimumab or ipilimumab-then-nivolumab first-line. After both sequences, patients received maintenance nivolumab.

TCRdb's table, derived via immunoSEQ multiplex PCR, lists solely in-frame clones and lacks some. The sample contains roughly 17,000 clones, 65% to 75% of which appear only once. In its sample, this clone was seen a few times. Stated treatment: randomized to nivolumab then ipilimumab (arm A) or the reverse (arm B). Patients had received no earlier DNA-damaging chemotherapy. Live CD3+CD8+ CD19− CD56− cells were sorted from PBMCs. The CDR3 covers 15 residues. Germline V gene data show CDR1 as SGHTA and CDR2 as FQGNSA. Trimming stripped 2 bases from V and 1 base from J, with 12 bases between. The chain recombines TRBV7-2 with TRBJ2-7, with D perhaps matching TRBD2 (6 bases). The material sequenced was CD8+ T cells sorted from blood (inferred from file names), taken from a patient given nivolumab and ipilimumab in sequence. This receptor was taken from a human donor with melanoma. The CDR3 sequence: CASSLSAGRSYEQYF. CDR3 sequence (DNA): TGTGCCAGCAGCTTAAGTGCGGGAAGGTCCTACGAGCAGTACTTC.